This T cell receptor beta chain came from a study of T-cell reconstitution after alpha-beta-depleted transplantation in children. Overall study findings and caveats: T cells produced anew were the main source of T-cell counts and diversity one year after transplant. Where alpha-beta T cells came from about two months after transplant was reportedly several hundred expanded graft clones. Several patients had high TCRbeta diversity at day 60; it came from surviving recipient T cells and thymic progenitors.

The table lists this clonotype with many counts. As yet, its antigen is unknown. This CDR3 is 15 amino acids long. Germline CDR1 DFQATT, CDR2 SNEGSKA (reference sequence). The V and J ends lost 0 bases and 4 bases, in that order; junction bases with no gene match: 7. A library of TCRbeta sequences, prepared with unique molecular identifiers, was generated. TCRdb ran MiXCR on the PCR reads and lists one entry per CDR3 protein. In the table there are 200,000 to 250,000 distinct CDR3 sequences, approximately 10% of which are singletons. The sequence was collected from a child younger than two with acute myeloid leukemia, due to receive a stem cell transplant. V is TRBV20-1 and J is TRBJ1-2; 8 positions agree with TRBD1. The specimen was PBMCs, collected before TCRalphabeta/CD19-depleted stem cell transplant. CDR3 amino acids: CSARDPGQGTYGYTF. The CDR3 region has the DNA TGCAGTGCTAGAGATCCCGGACAGGGAACCTATGGCTACACCTTC.